The 12 T cell receptor beta chains listed next were all sequenced from one sample in a study of T-cell memory formation after mild COVID-19 (dated by TCRdb to the early 2020s). The library relied on 5' RACE. Sequenced on an Illumina NovaSeq 6000. TCRdb's own reprocessing of the public reads used fastp at Q25 and MiXCR and kept productive beta chains. Each entry is one CDR3 protein sequence, shown with its most common DNA and genes. The table for this sample lists 300,000 to 350,000 distinct CDR3 sequences; about 13% of them were counted only once. Jointly, the top ten make up over 20% of the sample. The sample was PBMCs or a T cell subset sorted from them (not recorded which). Receptor source: a man aged 18 to 29 who had mild COVID-19 (a few samples of this study predate the infection). The sample titles of this study are shuffled in the database, so cell type and time point are left out; the donor was told from shared clones.

This clonotype came up many times. The chain couples TRBV3-1 to TRBJ1-2, with 7 bases lining up with TRBD1. V lost 3 bases to trimming and J lost 4 bases; unmatched junction nucleotides: 11. Per germline, CDR1 LGHDT and CDR2 YNNKEL (reference sequence). The CDR3 is 16 amino acids. The chain's CDR3 is CASSHQGGYRSYGYTF. CDR3 coding DNA: TGTGCCAGCAGCCATCAGGGGGGATACAGAAGCTATGGCTACACCTTC. Filled out from reference TRBV3-1 and TRBJ1-2, the complete variable domain reads DTAVSQTPKYLVTQMGNDKSIKCEQNLGHDTMYWYKQDSKKFLKIMFSYNNKELIINETVPNRFSPKSPDKAHLNLHINSLELGDSAVYFCASSHQGGYRSYGYTFGSGTRLTVV.

This clonotype appeared a few times. The chain uses TRBV28 and TRBJ2-7; no definite D call. Germline loops: CDR1 MDHEN, CDR2 SYDVKM. CDR3 length: 15 residues. The ends were cut back, 3 bases at V and 3 bases at J, with 15 bases in the middle. CDR3 DNA: TGTGCCAGCAGTTTGGTCGGCTCCCTAAACTACGAGCAGTACGTC. This gives the protein CASSLVGSLNYEQYV.

This clonotype was picked up a small number of times. The chain recombines TRBV18 with TRBJ2-1; no reliable D call. The CDR3 length is 13 residues. V gave up 0 bases and J gave up 5 bases, with 5 bases separating them. CDR1 and CDR2 (germline): KGHSH, LQKENI. The CDR3 here is CASSPPQNNEQFF. The CDR3 region has the DNA TGTGCCAGCTCACCACCCCAGAACAATGAGCAGTTCTTC. The full variable domain, its missing parts supplied by reference TRBV18 and TRBJ2-1, is NAGVMQNPRHLVRRRGQEARLRCSPMKGHSHVYWYRQLPEEGLKFMVYLQKENIIDESGMPKERFSAEFPKEGPSILRIQQVVRGDSAAYFCASSPPQNNEQFFGPGTRLTVL.

This clonotype occurred a few times. The chain links TRBV5-1 to TRBJ1-2; D is ambiguous. Deletions cut 3 bases from V and 3 bases from J, with 12 bases between. The CDR3 loop spans 14 amino acids. The germline gives CDR1 SGHRS, CDR2 YFSETQ. DNA of the CDR3: TGCGCCAGCAGCTACCCCGCCGGGGACTATGGCTACACCTTC. Protein: CASSYPAGDYGYTF.

This clonotype occurred many times. V gene TRBV4-1 combines with J gene TRBJ1-5, with D tentatively TRBD1 (5 bases). CDR3 length: 15 residues. Trimming stripped 0 bases from V and 7 bases from J, with 13 bases between. Germline V gene lookup returns CDR1 MGHRA and CDR2 YSYEKL. CDR3 region: CASSQDGAGRQPQHF. The CDR3 nucleotides read TGCGCCAGCAGCCAAGATGGGGCAGGGAGGCAGCCCCAGCATTTT.

In this sample, this clonotype turned up a few times. This chain connects TRBV7-9 to TRBJ2-2; possibly TRBD1 or TRBD2 for D (5 bases each). With 1 base removed from V and 4 bases from J, the gap between germline ends came to 13 bases. CDR1 is SEHNR and CDR2 is FQNEAQ in the germline V gene (reference sequence). CDR3 size: 16 residues. The CDR3 DNA sequence: TGTGCCAGCAGCTTAGTCGAGTCAGGGACCACCGGGGAGCTGTTTTTT. The encoded protein is CASSLVESGTTGELFF.

This clonotype was picked up a small number of times. This chain uses TRBV27 with TRBJ2-7, with 7 bases lining up with TRBD1. The germline V gene has CDR1 MNHEY and CDR2 SMNVEV (reference sequence). V lost 6 bases, J lost 0 bases, and 5 bases stayed unmatched. The CDR3 runs 14 residues. The CDR3: CASRLDRSSYEQYV. As DNA, the CDR3 is TGTGCCAGCAGGCTGGACAGGAGCTCCTACGAGCAGTACGTC.

In its sample, this clonotype was seen a few times. The gene calls are TRBV4-3 and TRBJ1-4; a weak D match, TRBD1 (6 bases). Per the germline V gene, CDR1 is LGHNA and CDR2 is YSLEER. The CDR3 extends over 15 amino acids. Trimming left V 4 bases short and J 7 bases short, with 16 bases between. DNA of the CDR3: TGCGCCAGCAGCCGTTCCTCAGGGGCGCGTGAAAAACTGTTTTTT. The encoded protein is CASSRSSGAREKLFF.

This clonotype was recorded many times. The chain links TRBV12-3 or TRBV12-4 to TRBJ2-5, with 8 nucleotides matching TRBD2. J was trimmed by 5 bases and V by 6 bases; bases with no gene match: 11. The CDR3 runs 15 residues. The CDR3 nucleotides are TGTGCCAGCAGATCCCACGGGGGGGTTCGGGAGACCCAGTACTTC. It specifies CASRSHGGVRETQYF.

The sample holds a few counts of this clonotype. The J gene is TRBJ2-3, the V gene TRBV20-1; D possibly matches TRBD1 or TRBD2 (6 bases each). Germline V gene lookup returns CDR1 DFQATT and CDR2 SNEGSKA (reference sequence). The ends were cut back, 0 bases at V and 6 bases at J, with 19 bases in the middle. The CDR3 runs 16 residues. In DNA, the CDR3 is TGCAGTGCTAGAGATTCCTCCGGGGGCCTTTTCGATACGCAGTATTTT. This translates into CSARDSSGGLFDTQYF.

The CDR3 DNA reads as TGCAGCGTTGCAAGCGGGAGGACAGATACGCAGTATTTT. Translated: CSVASGRTDTQYF. The chain joins TRBV29-1 to TRBJ2-3; 9 bases match TRBD2. CDR1 and CDR2 (germline): SQVTM, ANQGSEA. The CDR3 sequence is 13 residues long. Trimming took 4 bases from V and 3 from J; bases not matched to a gene: 2.

This clonotype was recorded a few times. The chain is built from TRBV25-1 and TRBJ2-1; 7 bases fit TRBD2. Unmatched junction bases numbered 18, after V lost 5 bases and J lost 8 bases. Germline CDR1 reads MGHDK; CDR2 reads SYGVNS. The length of the CDR3 is 17 residues. The CDR3 reads CASSRHATGGRRYEQFF. The CDR3 nucleotides read TGTGCCAGCAGTCGGCATGCAACGGGGGGACGAAGGTATGAGCAGTTCTTC.